Each of the 21 T cell receptor beta chains below was sequenced from the same sample in a study of blood T cells in healthy people across ages. It was with a sample-barcoded 5' primer and a J-beta primer mix that a second PCR of roughly 7 to 12 cycles was run. MiXCR was run by TCRdb on the 5' RACE reads, yielding one entry per CDR3 protein. The sample contains approximately 810,000 distinct CDR3 sequences, roughly 34% of which appear only once. What was sequenced was blood. The receptors here all came from a man aged 18 to 29 in good health.

Note on this clonotype: A much more abundant neighbour one base away suggests this may be a read error. V and J are TRBV7-2 and TRBJ2-3, with D uncertain. Germline V gene sequence: CDR1 SGHTA, CDR2 FQGNSA. This CDR3 has 13 residues. V lost 5 bases and J 6 bases, leaving 12 bases between the germline ends. The CDR3 sequence is CASSVNILDTQYF. The DNA of the CDR3 is TGTGCCAGCAGCGTTAATATTCTCGATACGCAGTATTTT.

The rearrangement links TRBV7-9 to TRBJ2-5, with no clear D. Looked up from germline, CDR1 is SEHNR and CDR2 is FQNEAQ (reference sequence). There are 13 residues in the CDR3. V was shortened by 1 base and J by 5 bases, with 8 bases between the two germline ends. The CDR3 spells CASSLDAEETQYF. The CDR3, as DNA: TGTGCCAGCAGCTTAGATGCGGAGGAGACCCAGTACTTC.

This clonotype occurred a few times. The chain is built from TRBV7-9 and TRBJ1-2; D not certain. The V gene's germline CDR1 is SEHNR and CDR2 FQNEAQ (reference sequence). Trimming cost V 7 bases and J 10 bases, with 13 bases left between them. The CDR3 is made up of 11 amino acids. CDR3 DNA sequence: TGTGCCAGCACTAACCGCATCGACTACACCTTC. Encoded protein: CASTNRIDYTF.

This clonotype was seen a few times. The chain links TRBV9 to TRBJ2-3; D may correspond to TRBD1 or TRBD2 (5 bases each). CDR1 and CDR2 from the germline V gene are SGDLS and YYNGEE. Trimming cost V 4 bases and J 5 bases, with 11 bases left between them. The CDR3 has 13 residues. The CDR3: CASSSNGGDTQYF. The CDR3, as DNA: TGTGCCAGCAGCTCCAATGGGGGAGATACGCAGTATTTT.

This clonotype was counted many times. V usage is TRBV20-1 and J usage is TRBJ2-3; TRBD1 aligns across 8 bases. The V segment lost 6 bases and the J segment 3 bases; nucleotides outside the gene matches: 8. CDR1 DFQATT and CDR2 SNEGSKA come from the germline V gene (reference sequence). The CDR3 contains 14 residues. CDR3 protein: CSATGGFGTDTQYF. Written as DNA, the CDR3 is TGCAGTGCAACAGGGGGTTTCGGGACAGATACGCAGTATTTT.

This clonotype has at least ten counts. The V gene is TRBV14, the J gene TRBJ2-1, with D unclear. V was clipped by 2 bases and J by 10 bases, with 15 bases between them. Germline values: CDR1 SGHDN, CDR2 FVKESK. The CDR3 spans 14 residues. Here the CDR3 reads CASSQPILGREQFF. The CDR3 DNA reads as TGTGCCAGCAGCCAACCCATCCTTGGCAGAGAGCAGTTCTTC.

This clonotype came up many times. The chain combines TRBV12-3 or TRBV12-4 with TRBJ2-3, with TRBD1 matching 8 bases. J gave up 1 base and V 4 bases, and 7 bases lay outside the gene matches. The CDR3 has 16 residues. CDR3 in DNA: TGTGCCAGCAGTTCCCCGACAGGGGCTGGCACAGATACGCAGTATTTT. Translated, it gives CASSSPTGAGTDTQYF.

The rearrangement uses TRBV6-6 and TRBJ1-2; D might be TRBD1 (5 bases). This CDR3 is built from 14 residues. Deletions cut 2 bases from V and 7 bases from J, with 14 bases between. Looked up from germline, CDR1 is MNHNY and CDR2 is SVGAGI (reference sequence). CDR3 loop: CASSYDLQGLGYTF. CDR3 coding DNA: TGTGCCAGCAGTTACGACCTCCAGGGACTTGGCTACACCTTC.

This clonotype was counted only a few times. The J gene is TRBJ2-3, the V gene TRBV2, with D possibly TRBD1 on 6 matching bases. V lost 3 bases, J lost 6 bases, and 13 bases lay in between. Germline V gene sequence: CDR1 SNHLY, CDR2 FYNNEI. The CDR3 extends over 14 amino acids. CDR3 nucleotide sequence: TGTGCCAGCAGTGATGCGGCAGGGGCTGATACGCAGTATTTT. Its protein is CASSDAAGADTQYF.

Comments on this clonotype: Relative to the germline gene, one junction end is altered; a read error may explain this. The V gene is TRBV7-2, the J gene TRBJ2-7; TRBD2 matches at 13 bases. CDR3 size: 18 residues. Germline CDR1 reads SGHTA; CDR2 reads FQGNSA. CDR3 DNA sequence: TGTGCCAGCAGCCCGGGACTAGCGGGGCGCAGCTCCTACAATGAGCGGTACTTC. It yields the protein CASSPGLAGRSSYNERYF.

The V and J genes are TRBV29-1 and TRBJ2-3; D gene ambiguous. In germline, CDR1 is SQVTM, CDR2 ANQGSEA. The CDR3 is 12 residues long. V dropped 5 bases and J dropped 6 bases, with 12 bases sitting between them. The CDR3 nucleotides are TGCAGCGTTAGGACCCTCGGGGATACGCAGTATTTT. It translates to CSVRTLGDTQYF.

V is TRBV12-3 or TRBV12-4 and J is TRBJ2-7; 8 nucleotides align to TRBD2. The CDR3 is 14 amino acids. V trimming: 4 bases; J trimming: 2 bases; junction bases outside the gene matches: 4. The chain's CDR3 is CASSSPGGPYEQYF. The CDR3 DNA reads as TGTGCCAGCAGTTCTCCGGGGGGGCCCTACGAGCAGTACTTC.

V usage is TRBV27 and J usage is TRBJ1-6, with 9 bases identical to TRBD1. This CDR3 is 16 amino acids long. The V gene's germline CDR1 is MNHEY and CDR2 SMNVEV (reference sequence). J lost 11 bases, V lost 4 bases, and 12 bases had no gene match. The chain's CDR3 is CASSYQLQGARAPLHF. As DNA, the CDR3 is TGTGCCAGCAGTTACCAATTACAGGGGGCTAGGGCACCCCTCCACTTT.

DNA for the CDR3: TGTGCCAGCACCCCTTCAGGCGTGAGCTCTGGGGCCAACGTCCTGACTTTC. Translating gives CASTPSGVSSGANVLTF. V is TRBV12-3 or TRBV12-4 and J is TRBJ2-6; no clear D. Trimming cost V 7 bases and J 0 bases, with 16 bases left between them. The CDR3 consists of 17 residues.

The genes are TRBV5-1 and TRBJ1-2; 7 bases fit TRBD1. V lost 7 bases and J lost 2; bases outside the gene matches: 5. CDR3 size: 13 residues. The germline V gene encodes CDR1 SGHRS and CDR2 YFSETQ. CDR3 region: CASAPTGNYGYTF. The CDR3 DNA reads as TGCGCCAGCGCACCGACAGGGAACTATGGCTACACCTTC.

This rearrangement joins TRBV7-2 to TRBJ1-4; weak D call: TRBD1 (5 bases). Trimming removed 5 bases from V and 1 base from J, with 11 bases in between. CDR1 is SGHTA and CDR2 is FQGNSA in the germline V gene. The CDR3 runs to 15 residues. CDR3 coding DNA: TGTGCCAGCAGCCCTGGGGGGGTAACTAATGAAAAACTGTTTTTT. This codes for CASSPGGVTNEKLFF.

This chain links TRBV29-1 with TRBJ2-5, with D perhaps TRBD2 (5 bases). V gave up 4 bases and J gave up 3 bases, with 6 bases separating them. The CDR3 is 11 residues long. Germline V lookup: CDR1 SQVTM, CDR2 ANQGSEA. The CDR3 coding sequence is TGCAGCGTTGCCGGGGAAGAGACCCAGTACTTC. It specifies CSVAGEETQYF.

The table lists this clonotype with a few counts. The CDR3 loop is CASSLDATGENYGYTF. The CDR3 region has the DNA TGCGCCAGCAGCTTGGATGCGACAGGGGAGAACTATGGCTACACCTTC. The chain has TRBV5-1 and TRBJ1-2; TRBD1 aligns across 8 bases. Germline assignment: CDR1 SGHRS and CDR2 YFSETQ. The CDR3 totals 16 residues. Losses at the gene ends were 0 bases for V and 2 bases for J; bases not matched to a gene: 6.

V is TRBV10-3 and J is TRBJ2-2, with 11 positions matching TRBD1. This CDR3 has 16 residues. V shed 8 bases, J shed 6 bases, and the junction held 11 bases outside the gene matches. From germline, CDR1 is ENHRY and CDR2 SYGVKD. Here the CDR3 DNA reads TGTGCCATCCTCCAGGGACAGGGGGAGGTTGCCGGGGAGCTGTTTTTT. It codes for CAILQGQGEVAGELFF.

V gene TRBV20-1 combines with J gene TRBJ1-6; a weak D match, TRBD1 (6 bases). CDR3 size: 14 residues. V lost 3 bases to trimming and J lost 6 bases, with 12 bases between them. CDR1 and CDR2 (germline): DFQATT, SNEGSKA (reference sequence). CDR3 sequence: CSASPGQVNSPLHF. DNA for the CDR3: TGCAGTGCTAGCCCGGGACAAGTTAATTCACCCCTCCACTTT.

The chain has TRBV6-2 or TRBV6-3 and TRBJ2-7; no reliable D call. Near its end, the DNA agrees better with TRBJ2-5, so the J call may be wrong. In germline, CDR1 is MNHEY, CDR2 SVGEGT. The length of the CDR3 is 15 residues. CDR3 protein: CASNYIQSMGETQYF. DNA for the CDR3: TGTGCCAGCAATTATATTCAGTCGATGGGAGAGACCCAGTACTTC.